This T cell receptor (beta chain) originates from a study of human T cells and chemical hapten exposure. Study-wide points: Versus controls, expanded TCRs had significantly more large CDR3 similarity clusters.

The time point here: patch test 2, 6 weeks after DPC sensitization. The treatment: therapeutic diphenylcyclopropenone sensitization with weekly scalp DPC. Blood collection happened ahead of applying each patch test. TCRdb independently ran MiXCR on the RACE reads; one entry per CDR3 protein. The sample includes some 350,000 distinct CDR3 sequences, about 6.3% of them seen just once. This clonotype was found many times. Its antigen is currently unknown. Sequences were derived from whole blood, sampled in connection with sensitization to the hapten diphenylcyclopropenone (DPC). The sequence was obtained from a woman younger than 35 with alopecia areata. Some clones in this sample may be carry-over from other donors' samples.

CDR3 DNA: TGTGCCAGCAGCCGAACCGGGACTAGCTGGAACACCGGGGAGCTGTTTTTT. Translating gives CASSRTGTSWNTGELFF. The chain carries TRBV6-2 or TRBV6-3 and TRBJ2-2; 9 positions agree with TRBD2. V shed 6 bases, J shed 1 base, and the junction held 9 bases outside the gene matches. CDR1 and CDR2 (germline): MNHEY, SVGEGT. This CDR3 has 17 amino acids.